One sample yielded the 23 T cell receptor beta chains listed below, sequenced in a study of OX40 agonist ivuxolimab in advanced cancers. Sequencing was performed with immunoSEQ multiplex PCR; in TCRdb, only in-frame clones are kept and a portion is missing. The data contain about 110,000 clones, less than 95% of them singletons. Sequenced material: CD4+ or CD8+ T cells sorted from blood, taken in a trial of the OX40 agonist ivuxolimab. These receptors all come from an adult with an advanced solid tumor such as melanoma, head and neck, liver or kidney cancer.

The chain uses TRBV27 and TRBJ2-3; D call uncertain. The germline V gene encodes CDR1 MNHEY and CDR2 SMNVEV (reference sequence). Trimming stripped 0 bases from V and 2 bases from J, with 12 bases between. There are 16 residues in the CDR3. The CDR3 protein is CASSLSGENSTDTQYF. In nucleotides, the CDR3 is TGTGCCAGCAGTTTATCTGGTGAAAACTCCACAGATACGCAGTATTTT.

The J gene is TRBJ2-5, the V gene TRBV7-9; 10 bases are shared with TRBD1. This CDR3 region has 16 residues. V gave up 1 base and J gave up 5 bases; unmatched junction bases: 7. Germline V gene data show CDR1 as SEHNR and CDR2 as FQNEAQ (reference sequence). The CDR3 DNA reads TGTGCCAGCAGCTTAGGGCCGACAGGGGGCTATGAGACCCAGTACTTC. Translated, it gives CASSLGPTGGYETQYF.

The rearrangement uses TRBV5-1 and TRBJ1-2; a possible D gene is TRBD1 (6 bases). The germline V gene has CDR1 SGHRS and CDR2 YFSETQ. The CDR3 loop spans 15 amino acids. V was cut by 0 bases and J by 2 bases, with 11 bases left in between. CDR3 DNA sequence: TGCGCCAGCAGCTTGGCAGGGGCAAAGAACTATGGCTACACCTTC. Translation: CASSLAGAKNYGYTF.

The chain has TRBV18 and TRBJ2-3, with 11 bases aligning to TRBD2. V lost 3 bases to trimming and J lost 0 bases; unmatched junction nucleotides: 5. The CDR3 consists of 17 residues. In germline, CDR1 is KGHSH, CDR2 LQKENI. The CDR3 loop is CASSPGTSGTSTDTQYF. Here the CDR3 DNA reads TGTGCCAGCTCACCCGGGACTAGCGGAACTAGCACAGATACGCAGTATTTT.

V gene TRBV6-6 combines with J gene TRBJ1-2, with 7 nucleotides matching TRBD1. This CDR3 is 15 amino acids long. The V segment lost 7 bases and the J segment 2 bases; nucleotides outside the gene matches: 10. Per germline, CDR1 MNHNY and CDR2 SVGAGI (reference sequence). The CDR3 protein is CASTRQGGSNYGYTF. CDR3 DNA: TGTGCCAGCACTAGACAGGGAGGATCGAACTATGGCTACACCTTC.

About this clone itself: One end of the junction fails to match germline, which may point to a read error. The chain has TRBV14 and TRBJ2-7, with D perhaps given as TRBD1 or TRBD2 (5 bases each). Germline CDR1 reads SGHDN; CDR2 reads FVKESK. The CDR3 has 11 residues. The CDR3 loop is CASSQGGTSFF. CDR3 coding DNA: TGTGCCAGCAGCCAAGGAGGGACCTCATTCTTC.

V is TRBV6-5 and J is TRBJ2-1; D gene unclear. The germline gives CDR1 MNHEY, CDR2 SVGAGI. Trimming cost V 6 bases and J 9 bases, with 18 bases left between them. The CDR3 sequence is 14 residues long. In DNA form, the CDR3 reads TGTGCCAGCAGAAGCCCCGTGGGGTTTAGTGAGCAGTTCTTC. This codes for CASRSPVGFSEQFF.

This sequence joins TRBV30 and TRBJ2-5; 7 bases fit TRBD2. CDR1 is GTSNPN, CDR2 SVGIG, per germline (reference sequence). The ends lost 2 bases at V and 2 bases at J; junction bases unmatched: 11. This CDR3 contains 16 residues. CDR3 region: CAWSPFGSGWQETQYF. The CDR3 nucleotides are TGTGCCTGGAGTCCCTTCGGTAGCGGGTGGCAAGAGACCCAGTACTTC.

This chain links TRBV14 with TRBJ1-2, with D unresolved. CDR3 length: 12 residues. The V gene lost 3 bases and the J gene lost 1 base, with 3 bases spanning the gap. Germline V gene lookup returns CDR1 SGHDN and CDR2 FVKESK. The CDR3 coding sequence is TGTGCCAGCAGCCAGGGTAACTATGGCTACACCTTC. Translation gives CASSQGNYGYTF.

J is TRBJ1-1 and V is TRBV11-2; no clear D. Trimming pared 5 bases from V and 3 bases from J, leaving 19 bases between. This CDR3 has 16 amino acids. Germline assignment: CDR1 SGHAT and CDR2 FQNNGV. CDR3 in DNA: TGTGCCAGCAGCCCAGACCGAATCAGAGGTGACACTGAAGCTTTCTTT. Translation gives CASSPDRIRGDTEAFF.

V usage is TRBV10-3 and J usage is TRBJ1-1; D remains ambiguous. CDR3 length: 14 residues. Germline CDR1 ENHRY, CDR2 SYGVKD. V lost 4 bases and J lost 4, with 13 bases in between. In DNA form, the CDR3 reads TGTGCCATCAGTGGAGGCAGTTCTGTCACTGAAGCTTTCTTT. It translates to CAISGGSSVTEAFF.

This chain uses TRBV10-1 with TRBJ2-3; D uncertain. The CDR3 consists of 12 residues. Germline V lookup: CDR1 WNHNN, CDR2 SYGVQD (reference sequence). V was cut by 3 bases and J by 4 bases, with 5 bases left in between. The CDR3: CASSDESDTQYF. CDR3 nucleotide sequence: TGCGCCAGCAGTGATGAGTCAGATACGCAGTATTTT.

The rearrangement uses TRBV6-5 and TRBJ2-5, with D possibly matching TRBD2 (5 bases). Per the germline V gene, CDR1 is MNHEY and CDR2 is SVGAGI. The CDR3 is made up of 12 amino acids. The V gene lost 6 bases and the J gene lost 4 bases, with 9 bases spanning the gap. CDR3 sequence: CASRAAGETQYF. The CDR3 coding sequence is TGTGCCAGCAGGGCGGCGGGAGAGACCCAGTACTTC.

The chain carries TRBV11-3 and TRBJ2-3; the match to TRBD2 covers 8 bases. Germline V CDR1 and CDR2: SGHNT, YENEEA. V lost 1 base to trimming and J lost 1 base; unmatched junction nucleotides: 4. The CDR3 consists of 16 residues. In DNA form, the CDR3 reads TGTGCCAGCAGCTTAGGTCGGGGGGGCGGCACAGATACGCAGTATTTT. This translates into CASSLGRGGGTDTQYF.

The rearrangement joins TRBV6-6 to TRBJ1-2; D ambiguous. This CDR3 region has 16 residues. The V gene lost 6 bases and the J gene lost 0 bases, with 17 bases spanning the gap. From germline, CDR1 is MNHNY and CDR2 SVGAGI (reference sequence). CDR3 region: CASRGGSGGTNYGYTF. CDR3 bases: TGTGCCAGCAGGGGCGGATCTGGAGGGACTAACTATGGCTACACCTTC.

The V and J genes are TRBV9 and TRBJ1-3, with a possible D match to TRBD1 (6 bases). V lost 0 bases and J 0 bases, leaving 13 bases between the germline ends. Per germline, CDR1 SGDLS and CDR2 YYNGEE. The CDR3 runs 17 residues. The CDR3 sequence is CASSVADRMSSGNTIYF. The CDR3, as DNA: TGTGCCAGCAGCGTAGCTGACAGGATGAGCTCTGGAAACACCATATATTTT.

The V call is TRBV19, the J call TRBJ2-3; 7 positions match TRBD2. Losses at the gene ends were 5 bases for V and 6 bases for J; bases not matched to a gene: 8. From germline, CDR1 is LNHDA and CDR2 SQIVND (reference sequence). The CDR3 is 14 residues long. The CDR3 DNA reads as TGTGCCAGTAGTTCGGGGGGTGAAATGGATACGCAGTATTTT. Amino acids: CASSSGGEMDTQYF.

V is TRBV27 and J is TRBJ2-7; 9 positions match TRBD2. Looked up from germline, CDR1 is MNHEY and CDR2 is SMNVEV (reference sequence). V shed 8 bases, J shed 3 bases, and the junction held 8 bases outside the gene matches. The CDR3 has 14 amino acids. CDR3 bases: TGTGCCAGCTCGAGGGGGCGGGAGGGCTACGAGCAGTACTTC. It translates to CASSRGREGYEQYF.

This clone was counted once. This sequence joins TRBV30 and TRBJ2-3; D is unclear. V lost 5 bases and J 5 bases, leaving 8 bases between the germline ends. The CDR3 runs to 11 residues. CDR1 is GTSNPN, CDR2 SVGIG, per germline (reference sequence). In DNA form, the CDR3 reads TGTGCCTGGTCCTGGGGAGATACGCAGTATTTT. Its protein product is CAWSWGDTQYF.

The V gene is TRBV29-1, the J gene TRBJ1-1; D remains ambiguous. CDR1 SQVTM and CDR2 ANQGSEA come from the germline V gene. The CDR3 is 13 amino acids. V lost 3 bases and J lost 2, with 10 bases in between. The CDR3 bases are TGCAGCGTTGATCGTTTTCGAAACACTGAAGCTTTCTTT. This gives the protein CSVDRFRNTEAFF. The full variable domain, in which reference TRBV29-1 and TRBJ1-1 provide the parts outside the CDR3, is SAVISQKPSRDICQRGTSLTIQCQVDSQVTMMFWYRQQPGQSLTLIATANQGSEATYESGFVIDKFPISRPNLTFSTLTVSNMSPEDSSIYLCSVDRFRNTEAFFGQGTRLTVV.

The chain is built from TRBV2 and TRBJ2-1, with 10 bases matching TRBD2. Unmatched junction bases numbered 12, after V lost 3 bases and J lost 10 bases. The CDR3 is 16 amino acids. CDR1 SNHLY and CDR2 FYNNEI come from the germline V gene. Written as DNA, the CDR3 is TGTGCCAGCAGTGAGGGACTAGCGCTACCGGGGGGAGAGCAGTTCTTC. Its protein product is CASSEGLALPGGEQFF.

The CDR3 sequence is CASSLGIWGGLQNTGELFF. The CDR3, as DNA: TGCGCCAGCAGCTTGGGAATTTGGGGTGGTCTGCAAAACACCGGGGAGCTGTTTTTT. J is TRBJ2-2 and V is TRBV5-1; D unclear. Germline assignment: CDR1 SGHRS and CDR2 YFSETQ. The CDR3 spans 19 residues. V shed 0 bases and J shed 2 bases, with 20 bases lying between them.

As concerns this clone: The sample contains more than one DNA sequence encoding this CDR3. This chain links TRBV5-4 with TRBJ1-2; 11 nucleotides align to TRBD1. CDR1 and CDR2 (germline): SGHNT, YYREEE (reference sequence). V trimming: 5 bases; J trimming: 5 bases; junction bases outside the gene matches: 5. The CDR3 has 14 residues. The CDR3 nucleotides read TGTGCCAGCAGTCCGGGACAGGGGGGGTATGGCTACACCTTC. Protein sequence: CASSPGQGGYGYTF.